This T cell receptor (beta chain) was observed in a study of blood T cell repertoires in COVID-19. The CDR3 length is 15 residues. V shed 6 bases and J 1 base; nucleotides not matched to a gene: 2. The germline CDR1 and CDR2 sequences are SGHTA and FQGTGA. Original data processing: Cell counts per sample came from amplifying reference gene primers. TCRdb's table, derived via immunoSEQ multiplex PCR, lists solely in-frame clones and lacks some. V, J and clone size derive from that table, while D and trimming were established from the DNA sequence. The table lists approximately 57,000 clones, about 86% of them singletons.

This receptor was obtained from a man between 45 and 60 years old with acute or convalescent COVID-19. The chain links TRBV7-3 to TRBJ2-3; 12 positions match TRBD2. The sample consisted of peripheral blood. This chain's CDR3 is CASSTSGGRTDTQYF. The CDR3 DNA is TGTGCCAGCAGTACTAGCGGGGGGCGCACAGATACGCAGTATTTT.